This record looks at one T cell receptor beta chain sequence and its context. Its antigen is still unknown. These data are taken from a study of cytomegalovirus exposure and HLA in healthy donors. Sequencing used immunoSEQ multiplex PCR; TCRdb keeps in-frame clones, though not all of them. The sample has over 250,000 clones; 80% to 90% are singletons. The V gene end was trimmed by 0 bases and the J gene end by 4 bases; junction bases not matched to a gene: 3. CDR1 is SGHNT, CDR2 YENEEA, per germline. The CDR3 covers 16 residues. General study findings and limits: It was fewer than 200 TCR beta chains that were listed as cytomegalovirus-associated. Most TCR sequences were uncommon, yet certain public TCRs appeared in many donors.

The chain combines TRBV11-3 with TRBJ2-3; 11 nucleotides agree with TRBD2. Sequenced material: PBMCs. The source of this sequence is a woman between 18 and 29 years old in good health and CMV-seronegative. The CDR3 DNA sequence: TGTGCCAGCAGCTTAGAACTAGCGGGAGTCCCAGATACGCAGTATTTT. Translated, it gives CASSLELAGVPDTQYF.